Below, one T cell receptor beta chain is given with its context. Germline CDR1 GTSNPN, CDR2 SVGIG (reference sequence). V was shortened by 2 bases and J by 4 bases, with 14 bases between the two germline ends. The CDR3 length is 14 residues. The sample is drawn from a study of blood T cell repertoires in COVID-19. Seattle participants joined during active infection and were tracked over time. Here immunoSEQ multiplex PCR was the method, and the copy in TCRdb shows in-frame clones only, minus some. The sample records 210,000 or so clones, 70% to 90% being singletons. V is TRBV30 and J is TRBJ1-2; possible D gene TRBD1, 5 bases. The sequence came from a man aged 45-60 years with COVID-19, enrolled during active disease. The material sequenced was peripheral blood. For the CDR3, the DNA is TGTGCCTGGAGTATTGGGACTACTCCCTATGGCTACACCTTC. The encoded protein is CAWSIGTTPYGYTF.